Sequencing of this TCR beta chain was carried out in a study of identical twins. Study-wide results and caveats: Clonotypes of the beta chain that were abundant in cord blood carried fewer insertions (memory repertoires showed none). Researchers reported weaker excess twin sharing in beta out-of-frame sequences.

A remark on this clonotype: Its antigen is undetermined.

The CDR3 is 15 amino acids. V lost 6 bases and J lost 2, with 16 bases in between. CDR1 and CDR2 from the germline V gene are MDHEN and SYDVKM. TCRdb called the 5' RACE reads again in MiXCR, with one record for every CDR3 protein. Of a few hundred thousand distinct CDR3 sequences in the sample, about 15% were seen once. Separately, the same data were catalogued under a study of yellow fever vaccine responses in identical twins.

Input material: CD4+ T cells sorted from blood. The chain combines TRBV28 with TRBJ2-5, with D maybe TRBD1 (5 bases). The receptor comes from a woman between 18 and 30 years old in good health. The CDR3: CASSLSRAGQETQYF. The CDR3 DNA sequence: TGTGCCAGCAGCTTAAGTCGGGCAGGGCAAGAGACCCAGTACTTC.